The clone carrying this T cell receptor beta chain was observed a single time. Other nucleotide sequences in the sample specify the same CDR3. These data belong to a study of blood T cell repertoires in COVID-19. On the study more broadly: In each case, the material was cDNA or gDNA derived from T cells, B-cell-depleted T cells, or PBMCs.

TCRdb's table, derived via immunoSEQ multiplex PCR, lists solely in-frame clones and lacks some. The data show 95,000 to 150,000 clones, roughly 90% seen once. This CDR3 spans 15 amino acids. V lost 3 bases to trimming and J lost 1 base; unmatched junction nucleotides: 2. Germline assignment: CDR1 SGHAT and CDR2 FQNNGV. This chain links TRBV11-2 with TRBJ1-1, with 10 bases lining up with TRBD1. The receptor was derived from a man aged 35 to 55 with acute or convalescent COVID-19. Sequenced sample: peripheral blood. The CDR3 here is CASSLTGGRNTEAFF. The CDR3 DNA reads TGTGCCAGCAGCTTGACAGGGGGCAGGAACACTGAAGCTTTCTTT.